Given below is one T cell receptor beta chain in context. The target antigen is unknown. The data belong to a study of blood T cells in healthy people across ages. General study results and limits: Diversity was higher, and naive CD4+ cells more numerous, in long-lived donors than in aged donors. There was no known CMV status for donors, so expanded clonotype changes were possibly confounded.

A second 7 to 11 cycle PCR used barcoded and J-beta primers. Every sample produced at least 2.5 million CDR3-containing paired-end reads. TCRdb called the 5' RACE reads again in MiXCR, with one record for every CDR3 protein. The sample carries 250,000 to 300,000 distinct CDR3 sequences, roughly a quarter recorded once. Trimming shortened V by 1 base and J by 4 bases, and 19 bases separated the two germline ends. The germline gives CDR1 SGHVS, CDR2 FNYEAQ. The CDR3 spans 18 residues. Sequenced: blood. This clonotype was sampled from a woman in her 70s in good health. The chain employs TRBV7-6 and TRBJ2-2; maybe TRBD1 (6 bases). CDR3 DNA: TGTGCCAGCAGCTTAGGAATGGGGGCGGGCCCATTCACCGGGGAGCTGTTTTTT. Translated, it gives CASSLGMGAGPFTGELFF.